The present T cell receptor beta chain was sequenced within a study of CD8+ T cells in alopecia areata. Study details: Skin from approximately 6-12-month-old C3H/HeJ graft donors with spontaneous alopecia went to roughly 7-10-week-old female C3H/HeJ mice.

Extracted from the samples, RNA was reverse transcribed into cDNA to serve as the sequencing template. Libraries were prepared by immunoSEQ multiplex PCR; TCRdb keeps only in-frame clonotypes and omits some of them. The sample contains around 290,000 clones, none of them singletons. Pooled cutaneous lymph node cells were sorted using CD4, CD8alpha, NKG2D, NKG2ACE and other markers. On this clone: What it recognizes is unknown. Gene names refer to mouse genes. The read terminates 4 residues before the CDR3 end, so the remaining end is supplied by the germline J gene. This specimen includes other DNA sequences encoding the same CDR3.

V dropped 2 bases and J dropped 6 bases, with 8 bases sitting between them. Germline CDR1 is NSHNY and CDR2 is SYGAGN. The CDR3 runs to 13 residues. General study results and limits: TCR sharing was clearer in mice than between patients, perhaps partly owing to patient HLA diversity. Besides other cells, scalp samples also yield sequences of resident alphabeta T cells from normal skin. It was lesional scalp, especially alopecia totalis/universalis, that showed higher clonality than normal scalp.

The chain has TRBV13-1 and TRBJ2-2; possibly TRBD2 for D (6 bases). Input material: CD4+ T cells sorted from a lymph node. The receptor was isolated from a C3H/HeJ mouse with alopecia areata. Mouse strain MHC haplotype: H2-k. The CDR3: CASSDTGPGQLYF. Incomplete CDR3 DNA: TGTGCCAGCAGTGACACTGGGCCCGGG.